What follows are 25 T cell receptor beta chains derived from one specimen sequenced in a study of Graves' ophthalmopathy and Graves' hyperthyroidism. Beta-chain TCR CDR3 regions were amplified from RNA transcripts. The first round was an RT-PCR with HTBI primers, and the second round was a multiplex PCR. TCRdb reprocessed the multiplex PCR reads with MiXCR, giving one entry per CDR3 protein. The sample has 500,000 to 600,000 distinct CDR3 sequences; about two fifths are singletons. Sequencing was carried out using peripheral blood or thyroid tissue (not recorded which). The receptors derive from an adult man with Graves' hyperthyroidism.

There are many counts of this clonotype. V is TRBV12-3 or TRBV12-4 and J is TRBJ1-1; possibly TRBD1 for D (5 bases). V lost 8 bases and J lost 5, with 21 bases in between. This CDR3 is built from 15 residues. CDR3 bases: TGTGCCAGCGGCCCAACAGGACGCATGTGGACTGAAGCTTTCTTT. Translation gives CASGPTGRMWTEAFF.

The chain is built from TRBV2 and TRBJ1-2; no firm D call. V lost 6 bases and J lost 7, with 12 bases in between. There are 12 residues in the CDR3. In germline, CDR1 is SNHLY, CDR2 FYNNEI. The CDR3 reads CASSVETGGYTF. CDR3 nucleotide sequence: TGTGCCAGCAGCGTTGAAACGGGTGGCTACACCTTC.

As for this clonotype: A read error is possible here, since a much larger clone lies one base away. The chain has TRBV4-1 and TRBJ1-1; TRBD1 is a possible D gene (5 bases). Trimming took off 1 base at V and 6 bases at J, with 15 bases between the two ends. Germline values: CDR1 MGHRA, CDR2 YSYEKL. This CDR3 has 15 amino acids. CDR3 nucleotide sequence: TGCGCCAGCAGCCAAGCTGGCAGGGAAGATCCTGAAGCTTTCTTT. It specifies CASSQAGREDPEAFF.

This clonotype was counted ten times or more. This chain links TRBV2 with TRBJ2-7; unclear D gene. There are 13 residues in the CDR3. Deletions cut 3 bases from V and 5 bases from J, with 11 bases between. The V gene's germline CDR1 is SNHLY and CDR2 FYNNEI. This CDR3 is CASSDGISDEQYF. The CDR3 DNA is TGTGCCAGCAGTGACGGTATAAGTGACGAGCAGTACTTC.

This rearrangement joins TRBV24-1 to TRBJ2-3; maybe TRBD1 (6 bases). The CDR3 contains 16 residues. The ends were cut back, 3 bases at V and 2 bases at J, with 14 bases in the middle. The germline CDR1 and CDR2 sequences are KGHDR and SFDVKD. Here the CDR3 DNA reads TGTGCCACCAGTGATCCCCGGACAGCCTCCACAGATACGCAGTATTTT. Translation: CATSDPRTASTDTQYF.

In this sample, this clonotype turned up a few times. The genes are TRBV12-3 or TRBV12-4 and TRBJ1-1; D remains ambiguous. This CDR3 has 12 residues. The V gene lost 5 bases and the J gene lost 3 bases, with 7 bases spanning the gap. This CDR3 reads CASSLSHTEAFF. The CDR3 coding sequence is TGTGCCAGCAGTCTCTCTCACACTGAAGCTTTCTTT.

This clonotype was counted a few times. The chain combines TRBV5-1 with TRBJ1-2, with 7 nucleotides matching TRBD1. V trimming: 0 bases; J trimming: 9 bases; junction bases outside the gene matches: 8. Germline lookup yields CDR1 SGHRS and CDR2 YFSETQ. This CDR3 is 14 amino acids long. CDR3 sequence: CASSLVPTGKSYTF. In DNA form, the CDR3 reads TGCGCCAGCAGCTTGGTCCCGACAGGGAAGAGCTACACCTTC.

This clonotype has just one count. Compared with germline, one end of the junction differs, possibly owing to a read error. The rearrangement uses TRBV24-1 and TRBJ2-2, with TRBD2 matching over 9 bases. CDR3 length: 12 residues. Germline CDR1 and CDR2: KGHDR and SFDVKD. CDR3 sequence: CATRGLAGEQFF. The CDR3 region has the DNA TGTGCCACCAGGGGACTAGCCGGTGAGCAGTTTTTT.

With regard to this clonotype: Likely a read error: the CDR3 ends without its conserved phenylalanine or tryptophan. The limits of the CDR3 on the DNA are not certain, so only TCRdb's listed CDR3 is given. This chain connects TRBV7-8 to TRBJ1-3. In germline, CDR1 is SGHVS, CDR2 FQNEAQ. The CDR3 region is 8 residues in length, termini included. The CDR3 reads CASSLGGR.

The chain has TRBV12-3 or TRBV12-4 and TRBJ2-7, with TRBD1 matching 11 bases. The CDR3 is 13 amino acids. V lost 6 bases, J lost 6 bases, and 4 bases stayed unmatched. Here the CDR3 DNA reads TGTGCCAGCAGCGGGACAGGGGGGTCCGAGCAGTACTTC. Amino acids: CASSGTGGSEQYF.

This clonotype was detected many times. This chain connects TRBV28 to TRBJ1-2; a possible D gene is TRBD1 (5 bases). V shed 5 bases and J shed 5 bases, with 9 bases lying between them. Per the germline V gene, CDR1 is MDHEN and CDR2 is SYDVKM. The CDR3 is made up of 12 amino acids. CDR3 in DNA: TGTGCCAGCAGTAAAAGACAGTATGGCTACACCTTC. Residues: CASSKRQYGYTF.

This clonotype turned up a few times. CDR3 DNA: TGTGCCAGCGTATTGGGACCCTATGGCTACACCTTC. It encodes CASVLGPYGYTF. The genes are TRBV12-3 or TRBV12-4 and TRBJ1-2; TRBD1 might be the D (5 bases). The V gene lost 8 bases and the J gene lost 4 bases, with 11 bases spanning the gap. The CDR3 is 12 residues long.

As to this clonotype: A read error may account for a junction end that differs from germline. The chain joins TRBV7-9 to TRBJ2-5; D unclear. This CDR3 comprises 12 residues. CDR1 SEHNR and CDR2 FQNEAQ come from the germline V gene (reference sequence). CDR3 DNA: TGCGCCGGCAGCCAAGACTGGGAGACCCAGTACTTC. Translating it yields CAGSQDWETQYF.

The chain links TRBV2 to TRBJ1-5, with 9 positions matching TRBD1. The junction had 5 bases not matched to a gene; V was cut back by 4 bases and J by 7 bases. Germline CDR1 reads SNHLY; CDR2 reads FYNNEI. The CDR3 sequence is 14 residues long. CDR3 sequence: CASSGTGEGQPQHF. As DNA, the CDR3 is TGTGCCAGCAGTGGGACAGGGGAAGGGCAGCCCCAGCATTTT.

The chain recombines TRBV11-2 with TRBJ1-2; D not certain. Germline CDR1 is SGHAT and CDR2 is FQNNGV. The CDR3 runs to 15 residues. Trimming stripped 4 bases from V and 1 base from J, with 13 bases between. The CDR3 DNA reads as TGTGCCAGCAGCTCAGGACTGGAGAATAACTATGGCTACACCTTC. Amino acid sequence: CASSSGLENNYGYTF.

On this clonotype itself: At one boundary the junction diverges from the germline segment, which might be a read error. This chain links TRBV4-1 with TRBJ1-5; D uncertain. This CDR3 is built from 14 residues. CDR1 and CDR2 (germline): MGHRA, YSYEKL. The CDR3 here is CASSSAGPNQPQHF. CDR3 DNA: TGTGCCAGCAGCTCCGCCGGACCCAATCAGCCCCAGCATTTT.

This clonotype was detected ten times or more. The chain employs TRBV7-9 and TRBJ1-2; TRBD1 agrees at 7 bases. From germline, CDR1 is SEHNR and CDR2 FQNEAQ (reference sequence). The V and J ends lost 1 base and 3 bases, in that order; junction bases with no gene match: 8. The CDR3 has 16 amino acids. CDR3 sequence reads: CASSLGTRDSYYGYTF. DNA for the CDR3: TGTGCCAGCAGCTTAGGCACCCGGGACAGCTACTATGGCTACACCTTC.

Worth noting for this clonotype: Germline and junction disagree at one end, which may indicate a read error. The gene calls are TRBV10-3 and TRBJ1-1, with D perhaps matching TRBD1 (6 bases). The CDR3 has 14 amino acids. Germline assignment: CDR1 ENHRY and CDR2 SYGVKD. The chain's CDR3 is CASSLFRGDTEAFF. The CDR3 DNA reads as TGTGCCAGCAGTTTGTTTAGGGGGGACACTGAAGCTTTCTTT.

This clonotype was counted ten times or more. The rearrangement uses TRBV20-1 and TRBJ2-7; 16 positions match TRBD2. The germline V gene encodes CDR1 DFQATT and CDR2 SNEGSKA (reference sequence). This CDR3 contains 15 residues. The ends lost 5 bases at V and 7 bases at J; junction bases unmatched: 8. Here the CDR3 reads CSARGTSGRASEQYF. The CDR3 bases are TGCAGTGCTCGTGGGACTAGCGGGAGGGCCAGTGAGCAGTACTTC.

This clonotype was counted a few times. J is TRBJ1-1 and V is TRBV6-6; D remains ambiguous. Per germline, CDR1 MNHNY and CDR2 SVGAGI (reference sequence). V was trimmed by 2 bases and J by 1 base, leaving 5 bases between them. This CDR3 has 13 residues. The CDR3, as DNA: TGTGCCAGCAGTTACGTACAGAACACTGAAGCTTTCTTT. Amino acids: CASSYVQNTEAFF.

This clonotype showed up many times. The chain recombines TRBV28 with TRBJ2-5, with D unresolved. CDR3 length: 13 amino acids. Germline V lookup: CDR1 MDHEN, CDR2 SYDVKM. Trimming cost V 3 bases and J 1 base, with 6 bases left between them. The CDR3 is CASSFLSQETQYF. The CDR3 DNA sequence: TGTGCCAGCAGTTTTCTGAGCCAAGAGACCCAGTACTTC.

This clonotype has at least ten counts. This chain uses TRBV29-1 with TRBJ2-7, with a possible D match to TRBD1 (5 bases). V lost 4 bases, J lost 0 bases, and 10 bases lay in between. Germline V lookup: CDR1 SQVTM, CDR2 ANQGSEA. There are 13 residues in the CDR3. CDR3 amino acids: CSVARRGSYEQYF. CDR3 nucleotides: TGCAGCGTTGCGAGAAGGGGCTCCTACGAGCAGTACTTC.

The genes are TRBV19 and TRBJ2-1; 7 nucleotides match TRBD2. This CDR3 has 14 amino acids. J gave up 4 bases and V 5 bases, and 5 bases lay outside the gene matches. The germline V gene has CDR1 LNHDA and CDR2 SQIVND (reference sequence). The CDR3 is CASSGSGEYNEQFF. The CDR3 DNA is TGTGCCAGTAGTGGAAGCGGGGAGTACAATGAGCAGTTCTTC. The complete variable domain, with remaining parts taken from reference TRBV19 and TRBJ2-1, reads DGGITQSPKYLFRKEGQNVTLSCEQNLNHDAMYWYRQDPGQGLRLIYYSQIVNDFQKGDIAEGYSVSREKKESFPLTVTSAQKNPTAFYLCASSGSGEYNEQFFGPGTRLTVL.

A word on this clonotype: One junction end does not reproduce the germline sequence, and a read error may be involved. The chain carries TRBV20-1 and TRBJ1-2; D gene unclear. The germline CDR1 and CDR2 sequences are DFQATT and SNEGSKA (reference sequence). CDR3 length equals 11 residues. The CDR3, as DNA: TGCAGTGCCCAGATTGAGGTTGGCTACGCCTTC. This sequence encodes CSAQIEVGYAF.

V is TRBV29-1 and J is TRBJ2-5, with 7 bases aligning to TRBD1. With 8 bases clipped from V and 5 bases from J, the junction kept 5 bases outside the gene matches. Germline values: CDR1 SQVTM, CDR2 ANQGSEA. This CDR3 has 11 amino acids. The CDR3 reads CSLTGQETQYF. In DNA form, the CDR3 reads TGCAGCTTGACAGGGCAGGAGACCCAGTACTTC.